The clone carrying this TCR beta chain was found once. No antigen is known for it. This entry is derived from a study of CD8+ T cells in alopecia areata. Study conclusions and caveats: Lesional scalp exceeded normal scalp in clonality, especially in alopecia totalis/universalis. Resident alphabeta T cells of normal skin are also sequenced in scalp samples. Patients shared TCRs less clearly than mice did, possibly for HLA-related reasons.

Using a FACSAria, the CD4+ and CD8+ T cells were sorted from the PBMCs. Extracted from the samples, RNA was reverse transcribed into cDNA to serve as the sequencing template. Here immunoSEQ multiplex PCR was the method, and the copy in TCRdb shows in-frame clones only, minus some. Of around 120,000 clones listed, 55% to 70% are singletons. Per the germline V gene, CDR1 is SNHLY and CDR2 is FYNNEI. V shed 0 bases, J shed 13 bases, and the junction held 14 bases outside the gene matches. This CDR3 is 16 amino acids long. This sequence joins TRBV2 and TRBJ2-5; 10 bases line up with TRBD2. The receptor comes from a human donor in good health. The sequenced sample was CD4+ T cells sorted from blood. CDR3 sequence reads: CASSEALASGGRSPYF. CDR3 bases: TGTGCCAGCAGTGAAGCGCTTGCTAGCGGGGGCCGCTCGCCGTACTTC.